What follows are 11 T cell receptor beta chains derived from one specimen sequenced in a study of identical twins. TCRdb re-called the 5' RACE reads with MiXCR, one entry per CDR3 protein. Among hundreds of thousands of distinct CDR3 sequences, around 7.5% were seen once, and the ten largest hold around 1.6%. These data also featured in a second study, about yellow fever vaccine responses in identical twins.

The specimen sequenced was PBMCs. The receptors stem from a young woman in good health.

Ten or more counts support this clonotype. The rearrangement uses TRBV7-6 and TRBJ2-7; TRBD1 matches 8 bases. Germline values: CDR1 SGHVS, CDR2 FNYEAQ. V lost 1 base and J lost 2; bases outside the gene matches: 1. This CDR3 has 14 residues. CDR3 residues: CASSLDRGAYEQYF. In nucleotides, the CDR3 is TGTGCCAGCAGCTTAGACAGGGGGGCCTACGAGCAGTACTTC.

This clonotype was observed at least ten times. The chain combines TRBV11-2 with TRBJ2-7, with 10 bases identical to TRBD1. Looked up from germline, CDR1 is SGHAT and CDR2 is FQNNGV. V lost 5 bases and J lost 0; bases outside the gene matches: 13. This CDR3 has 18 residues. The CDR3 is CASSPGGLDRGISYEQYF. The DNA for the CDR3 is TGTGCCAGCAGCCCAGGAGGCCTGGACAGGGGGATCTCCTACGAGCAGTACTTC.

The chain has TRBV3-1 and TRBJ2-3; TRBD1 agrees at 7 bases. V gave up 1 base and J gave up 2 bases; unmatched junction bases: 12. The CDR3 spans 18 residues. CDR1 is LGHDT and CDR2 is YNNKEL in the germline V gene (reference sequence). The CDR3 here is CASSQVGPTGTNTDTQYF. For the CDR3, the DNA is TGTGCCAGCAGCCAAGTGGGTCCGACAGGGACCAACACAGATACGCAGTATTTT.

This clonotype was seen repeatedly, ten times or more. The rearrangement uses TRBV15 and TRBJ2-5; TRBD2 matches at 10 bases. The CDR3 runs 17 residues. Germline V gene sequence: CDR1 LNHNV, CDR2 YYDKDF (reference sequence). The V segment lost 9 bases and the J segment 0 bases; nucleotides outside the gene matches: 13. In nucleotides, the CDR3 is TGTGCCACGACTGCTAGGGGGCTAGCGGGAGACCAAGAGACCCAGTACTTC. Encoded protein: CATTARGLAGDQETQYF.

This clonotype has a count of ten or more. The J gene is TRBJ2-7, the V gene TRBV20-1, with no clear D. Trimming took 5 bases from V and 1 from J, leaving 12 bases between them. The germline V gene has CDR1 DFQATT and CDR2 SNEGSKA (reference sequence). There are 13 residues in the CDR3. The CDR3 region is CSASGGPSYEQYF. For the CDR3, the DNA is TGCAGTGCTTCGGGCGGCCCTTCCTACGAGCAGTACTTC.

The CDR3 sequence: CSALPAGQAGYTF. The CDR3 bases are TGCAGTGCCCTCCCGGCAGGGCAGGCTGGCTACACCTTC. The chain employs TRBV20-1 and TRBJ1-2; D is possibly TRBD1 (5 bases). The CDR3 is 13 residues long. Germline V lookup: CDR1 DFQATT, CDR2 SNEGSKA (reference sequence). The V end lost 6 bases, the J end lost 7 bases, and 18 bases lay between the germline ends.

Only a few counts were recorded for this clonotype. The CDR3 region is CASSPPRPSYEQYF. The CDR3 nucleotides are TGTGCCAGCAGCCCCCCTCGCCCTTCATACGAGCAGTACTTC. The chain uses TRBV7-2 and TRBJ2-7; D call uncertain. V was shortened by 5 bases and J by 4 bases, with 15 bases between the two germline ends. CDR1 is SGHTA and CDR2 is FQGNSA in the germline V gene. The CDR3 consists of 14 residues.

Many counts were recorded for this clonotype. The genes are TRBV24-1 and TRBJ2-1, with TRBD2 identical over 12 bases. Germline V gives CDR1 KGHDR, CDR2 SFDVKD. The CDR3 covers 18 residues. Trimming took 7 bases from V and 2 from J; bases not matched to a gene: 11. The CDR3 sequence is CATSSTGGLAGTYNEQFF. In nucleotides, the CDR3 is TGTGCCACCAGCTCTACAGGGGGACTAGCGGGTACCTACAATGAGCAGTTCTTC.

The chain combines TRBV7-9 with TRBJ1-5, with unresolved D. With 4 bases removed from V and 3 bases from J, the gap between germline ends came to 10 bases. This CDR3 region has 14 residues. The germline CDR1 and CDR2 sequences are SEHNR and FQNEAQ (reference sequence). CDR3 amino acids: CASSSPGDNQPQHF. The CDR3 DNA is TGTGCCAGCAGCTCTCCAGGTGACAATCAGCCCCAGCATTTT.

This clonotype was observed at least ten times. The rearrangement links TRBV15 to TRBJ2-1; a weak D match, TRBD1 (5 bases). Between the trimmed V and J ends, which lost 0 bases and 4 bases, there was a span of 13 bases. This CDR3 contains 16 residues. The germline V gene has CDR1 LNHNV and CDR2 YYDKDF (reference sequence). The CDR3 coding sequence is TGTGCCACCAGCAGAGATGGGGTGACAGTATACAATGAGCAGTTCTTC. Protein product: CATSRDGVTVYNEQFF.

The genes are TRBV7-9 and TRBJ2-5; D is ambiguous. This CDR3 region has 15 residues. The germline CDR1 and CDR2 sequences are SEHNR and FQNEAQ (reference sequence). The ends were cut back, 1 base at V and 0 bases at J, with 9 bases in the middle. CDR3 in amino acids: CASSLVVGNQETQYF. CDR3 bases: TGTGCCAGCAGCTTAGTGGTAGGGAACCAAGAGACCCAGTACTTC.